Listed here are 18 T cell receptor beta chains from one sample, sequenced in a study of CD8 T cells in Susac syndrome. With random hexamers, reverse transcription was performed on about 0.5 to 1 ug of RNA. MiXCR was run by TCRdb on the immunoSEQ multiplex PCR reads, yielding one entry per CDR3 protein. The sample comprises 140,000 or so distinct CDR3 sequences, roughly 95% of which are singletons, and 0.075% to 0.09% rests with the top ten. Material for sequencing was CD4+ T cells from PBMCs. These receptors were obtained from a human donor with Susac syndrome.

This chain joins TRBV20-1 and TRBJ2-1, with D maybe TRBD2 (7 bases). Germline CDR1 and CDR2: DFQATT and SNEGSKA (reference sequence). The CDR3 has 13 residues. The CDR3 protein is CSPRGAHHNEQFF. CDR3 coding DNA: TGCAGCCCTCGGGGGGCCCATCACAATGAGCAGTTCTTC.

The rearrangement joins TRBV10-3 to TRBJ2-7; D unresolved. The CDR3 runs to 12 residues. CDR1 is ENHRY and CDR2 is SYGVKD in the germline V gene. With 0 bases removed from V and 4 bases from J, the gap between germline ends came to 4 bases. CDR3 region: CAISESAYEQYF. CDR3 DNA sequence: TGTGCCATCAGTGAGTCTGCTTACGAGCAGTACTTC.

The CDR3 region has the DNA TGTGCCAGCAGCCCGGACAGACTCACAGATACGCAGTATTTT. Translation gives CASSPDRLTDTQYF. The J gene is TRBJ2-3, the V gene TRBV11-3; D is perhaps TRBD1 (6 bases). This CDR3 spans 14 amino acids. Germline values: CDR1 SGHNT, CDR2 YENEEA. Trimming took 5 bases from V and 2 from J, leaving 11 bases between them.

The chain joins TRBV4-2 to TRBJ2-5; 12 nucleotides line up with TRBD2. V was pared by 0 bases and J by 4 bases, with 9 bases of the junction left unmatched. The CDR3 length is 18 residues. Per germline, CDR1 LGHNA and CDR2 YNFKEQ. The CDR3 sequence is CASSQDASGGALVETQYF. The CDR3 bases are TGTGCCAGCAGCCAAGACGCTAGCGGGGGGGCTCTAGTAGAGACCCAGTACTTC.

This chain connects TRBV29-1 to TRBJ2-7; TRBD2 matches at 9 bases. The V segment lost 4 bases and the J segment 5 bases; nucleotides outside the gene matches: 21. The CDR3 loop spans 18 amino acids. CDR1 is SQVTM and CDR2 is ANQGSEA in the germline V gene. CDR3 region: CSVGMSAPGTSFVHEQYF. As DNA, the CDR3 is TGCAGCGTTGGAATGTCCGCTCCCGGGACTAGCTTTGTACACGAGCAGTACTTC.

This clonotype was counted once. The J gene is TRBJ1-2, the V gene TRBV20-1; D gene unclear. The V end lost 0 bases, the J end lost 2 bases, and 13 bases lay between the germline ends. CDR3 length: 15 amino acids. Germline assignment: CDR1 DFQATT and CDR2 SNEGSKA (reference sequence). CDR3 in DNA: TGCAGTGCTAGAGATCGGGTCAGGCCGAACTATGGCTACACCTTC. It yields the protein CSARDRVRPNYGYTF.

The chain links TRBV4-2 to TRBJ2-1; D is ambiguous. The CDR3 contains 12 residues. The V end was cut by 5 bases, the J end by 9 bases, with 11 bases between. CDR1 is LGHNA, CDR2 YNFKEQ, per germline. The CDR3 coding sequence is TGTGCCAGCAGCTCCCCTCGTTCTGAGCAGTTCTTC. Protein product: CASSSPRSEQFF.

This chain uses TRBV6-2 or TRBV6-3 with TRBJ2-5; D unresolved. The CDR3 is made up of 15 amino acids. Per the germline V gene, CDR1 is MNHEY and CDR2 is SVGEGT. Trimming stripped 2 bases from V and 5 bases from J, with 15 bases between. CDR3 loop: CASSYGRPASETQYF. In DNA, the CDR3 is TGTGCCAGCAGTTACGGTCGACCCGCCTCCGAGACCCAGTACTTC.

The chain carries TRBV6-2 or TRBV6-3 and TRBJ2-7; D gene ambiguous. The CDR3 totals 13 residues. V lost 4 bases to trimming and J lost 3 bases, with 10 bases between them. Germline V lookup: CDR1 MNHEY, CDR2 SVGEGT. The CDR3 bases are TGTGCCAGCAGTTCGGAAAAGTACTACGAGCAGTACTTC. This translates into CASSSEKYYEQYF.

V is TRBV24-1 and J is TRBJ1-1, with D maybe TRBD1 (5 bases). Germline lookup yields CDR1 KGHDR and CDR2 SFDVKD. The CDR3 length is 14 residues. Trimming left V 6 bases short and J 1 base short, with 11 bases between. The CDR3 protein is CATSRDGTNTEAFF. CDR3 nucleotide sequence: TGTGCCACCAGTAGGGACGGAACGAACACTGAAGCTTTCTTT.

This clonotype was observed once. V and J are TRBV13 and TRBJ2-5; D gene uncertain. This CDR3 region has 13 residues. The germline CDR1 and CDR2 sequences are PRHDT and FYEKMQ (reference sequence). Trimming took off 8 bases at V and 1 base at J, with 11 bases between the two ends. CDR3 nucleotides: TGTGCCAGCTCATCCCGACCCCAAGAGACCCAGTACTTC. Amino acid sequence: CASSSRPQETQYF.

This chain links TRBV4-1 with TRBJ1-1, with no clear D. The germline V gene encodes CDR1 MGHRA and CDR2 YSYEKL. The CDR3 extends over 14 amino acids. V was clipped by 3 bases and J by 11 bases, with 19 bases between them. CDR3 bases: TGCGCCAGCAGCCAGGATGGACGGAGAGAGAGGGCTTTCTTT. Translated: CASSQDGRRERAFF.

The V gene is TRBV5-1, the J gene TRBJ2-5; 8 positions match TRBD1. The CDR3 spans 14 residues. The V segment lost 4 bases and the J segment 5 bases; nucleotides outside the gene matches: 7. Germline V gene lookup returns CDR1 SGHRS and CDR2 YFSETQ. CDR3 loop: CASSPQGAGETQYF. CDR3 nucleotides: TGCGCCAGCAGCCCCCAGGGGGCGGGGGAGACCCAGTACTTC. The variable domain in full, completed from reference TRBV5-1 and TRBJ2-5, reads KAGVTQTPRYLIKTRGQQVTLSCSPISGHRSVSWYQQTPGQGLQFLFEYFSETQRNKGNFPGRFSGRQFSNSRSEMNVSTLELGDSALYLCASSPQGAGETQYFGPGTRLLVL.

The chain carries TRBV29-1 and TRBJ2-1, with D perhaps TRBD2 (6 bases). Germline V gives CDR1 SQVTM, CDR2 ANQGSEA. The CDR3 has 10 residues. The V gene lost 7 bases and the J gene lost 8 bases, with 9 bases spanning the gap. CDR3 amino acids: CSGGVYEQFF. CDR3 DNA sequence: TGCAGCGGGGGGGTCTATGAGCAGTTCTTC.

The chain carries TRBV5-1 and TRBJ2-7; 8 nucleotides match TRBD2. CDR3 length equals 15 residues. Germline values: CDR1 SGHRS, CDR2 YFSETQ. J gave up 4 bases and V 4 bases, and 10 bases lay outside the gene matches. The CDR3 DNA sequence: TGCGCCAGCAGCCCGGAGGGCGGGAGGCCGTACGAGCAGTACTTC. This encodes CASSPEGGRPYEQYF.

The chain couples TRBV20-1 to TRBJ1-1; maybe TRBD1 (5 bases). Trimming stripped 3 bases from V and 3 bases from J, with 11 bases between. Germline values: CDR1 DFQATT, CDR2 SNEGSKA (reference sequence). CDR3 length equals 13 residues. This chain's CDR3 is CSARPGGYTEAFF. The CDR3 DNA reads TGCAGTGCTAGGCCTGGGGGTTACACTGAAGCTTTCTTT.

CDR3 in amino acids: CSVVEQRTDTQYF. CDR3 bases: TGCAGCGTTGTTGAACAGAGGACAGATACGCAGTATTTT. This chain uses TRBV29-1 with TRBJ2-3; no definite D call. The ends were cut back, 4 bases at V and 3 bases at J, with 11 bases in the middle. The CDR3 has 13 amino acids. Germline V gene lookup returns CDR1 SQVTM and CDR2 ANQGSEA.

V gene TRBV20-1 combines with J gene TRBJ2-1; the match to TRBD2 covers 7 bases. Germline assignment: CDR1 DFQATT and CDR2 SNEGSKA (reference sequence). V trimming: 3 bases; J trimming: 12 bases; junction bases outside the gene matches: 17. CDR3 length: 15 amino acids. The CDR3 bases are TGCAGTGCTAGGGGAGGGCGCCAGATGGTCGGGGCGCAGTTCTTC. It encodes CSARGGRQMVGAQFF.